One T cell receptor beta chain is described in this entry. The same CDR3 can be traced to other DNA sequences in this sample. The study drew participants aged about 18 to 90 years from fewer than 30 US areas. Participants' reported clinical history set cohort assignment. This specimen comes from a study of blood T cell repertoires in COVID-19. Study-level background: The United States, Italy and Spain provided the acute and convalescent COVID-19 samples. T cells, B-cell-depleted T cells, or PBMCs supplied cDNA or gDNA.

Profiling relied on immunoSEQ multiplex PCR, and the TCRdb table lists in-frame clones only, not all of them. The sample has about 440,000 clones, 70% to 90% seen once. V lost 1 base, J lost 1 base, and 5 bases lay in between. Germline V lookup: CDR1 SGHRS, CDR2 YFSETQ. This CDR3 has 13 amino acids. The chain employs TRBV5-1 and TRBJ1-1; D uncertain. This clonotype originated in a woman between 18 and 29 years old with acute COVID-19. The sequencing input was PBMCs or T cells enriched from blood (not recorded which). CDR3 nucleotide sequence: TGCGCCAGCAGCTTGCAGGCGAACACTGAAGCTTTCTTT. It specifies CASSLQANTEAFF.